These 24 T cell receptor beta chains were sequenced from one sample in a study of T-cell reconstitution after alpha-beta-depleted transplantation in children. Construction of the TCRbeta library involved unique molecular identifiers. Via MiXCR, TCRdb re-called the PCR reads, giving one row per CDR3 protein. This sample has some 530,000 distinct CDR3 sequences; under 15% occur once, and the top ten carry around 5.8%. The sample was PBMCs from the stem cell graft donor, taken from the stem cell graft. The receptors stem from a human donor who donated a stem cell graft to a child with combined immunodeficiency.

The CDR3 loop reads CASSQRQGRHEQYF. In nucleotides, the CDR3 is TGTGCCAGCAGCCAGCGACAGGGGCGGCACGAGCAGTACTTC. The gene calls are TRBV7-9 and TRBJ2-7; the match to TRBD1 covers 8 bases. Looked up from germline, CDR1 is SEHNR and CDR2 is FQNEAQ (reference sequence). This CDR3 has 14 residues. With 5 bases clipped from V and 5 bases from J, the junction kept 8 bases outside the gene matches.

The chain recombines TRBV7-3 with TRBJ2-2, with 9 bases lining up with TRBD2. The CDR3 sequence is 15 residues long. CDR1 and CDR2 (germline): SGHTA, FQGTGA. V lost 5 bases and J lost 5; bases outside the gene matches: 6. The CDR3 DNA reads as TGTGCCAGCAGCATCGGACTAGCGAGAACCGGGGAGCTGTTTTTT. Protein sequence: CASSIGLARTGELFF.

This clonotype has more than one count but fewer than ten. The rearrangement links TRBV7-9 to TRBJ2-3; unclear D gene. CDR1 is SEHNR and CDR2 is FQNEAQ in the germline V gene (reference sequence). The V end lost 5 bases, the J end lost 6 bases, and 15 bases lay between the germline ends. The CDR3 sequence is 14 residues long. The CDR3 nucleotides read TGTGCCAGCAGCCCCGGCGTCTCATCTGATACGCAGTATTTT. Its translation: CASSPGVSSDTQYF.

This clonotype was seen only a few times. V gene TRBV7-8 combines with J gene TRBJ2-2; D not resolved. This CDR3 is 14 amino acids long. Germline V gene data show CDR1 as SGHVS and CDR2 as FQNEAQ. V lost 7 bases and J 6 bases, leaving 15 bases between the germline ends. CDR3: CASIQSIGAGELFF. For the CDR3, the DNA is TGTGCCAGCATTCAAAGCATTGGGGCCGGGGAGCTGTTTTTT.

This clonotype has ten or more counts. V and J are TRBV12-3 or TRBV12-4 and TRBJ2-5; TRBD1 matches at 9 bases. This CDR3 has 17 amino acids. Trimming at V came to 1 base and at J to 5 bases, leaving 11 bases not matched to a gene. The CDR3 bases are TGTGCCAGCAGTTTAGATTGTAGGACAGGGGCATGGGAGACCCAGTACTTC. Translation: CASSLDCRTGAWETQYF.

This clonotype appeared many times. This rearrangement joins TRBV5-1 to TRBJ2-1; TRBD2 might be the D (5 bases). V dropped 5 bases and J dropped 6 bases, with 12 bases sitting between them. The CDR3 has 13 residues. Germline V lookup: CDR1 SGHRS, CDR2 YFSETQ. CDR3 DNA: TGCGCCAGCAGTACCCCTGGAGGCAATGAGCAGTTCTTC. Amino acids: CASSTPGGNEQFF.

This clonotype was seen ten or more times. This chain joins TRBV7-9 and TRBJ2-1; perhaps TRBD2 as D (5 bases). Trimming took off 5 bases at V and 0 bases at J, with 8 bases between the two ends. The length of the CDR3 is 14 residues. CDR1 SEHNR and CDR2 FQNEAQ come from the germline V gene (reference sequence). The CDR3 nucleotides are TGTGCCAGCAGCAGCGGTAACTCCTACAATGAGCAGTTCTTC. This translates into CASSSGNSYNEQFF. The full variable domain, in which reference TRBV7-9 and TRBJ2-1 provide the parts outside the CDR3, is DTGVSQNPRHKITKRGQNVTFRCDPISEHNRLYWYRQTLGQGPEFLTYFQNEAQLEKSRLLSDRFSAERPKGSFSTLEIQRTEQGDSAMYLCASSSGNSYNEQFFGPGTRLTVL.

This clonotype was detected a few times. V is TRBV12-3 or TRBV12-4 and J is TRBJ1-2; 9 bases map to TRBD1. The V and J ends lost 5 bases and 5 bases, in that order; junction bases with no gene match: 6. CDR3 length equals 14 residues. The CDR3 coding sequence is TGTGCCAGCAGTACCGGGACAGGGCGTTATGGCTACACCTTC. As protein: CASSTGTGRYGYTF.

In this sample, this clonotype turned up many times. The genes are TRBV28 and TRBJ2-3; 7 positions agree with TRBD2. This CDR3 contains 16 residues. Trimming took 4 bases from V and 4 from J; bases not matched to a gene: 11. In germline, CDR1 is MDHEN, CDR2 SYDVKM. CDR3 region: CASSSQGGSQADTQYF. The CDR3 region has the DNA TGTGCCAGCAGTTCGCAGGGCGGGAGCCAGGCAGATACGCAGTATTTT.

This clonotype was found a few times. The chain is built from TRBV6-1 and TRBJ1-4; maybe TRBD1 (6 bases). The CDR3 is 14 residues long. With 5 bases removed from V and 8 bases from J, the gap between germline ends came to 15 bases. Germline CDR1 and CDR2: MNHNS and SASEGT. The DNA for the CDR3 is TGTGCCAGCAGTAGCCAGAGGGGGACCGAAAAACTGTTTTTT. Translated, it gives CASSSQRGTEKLFF.

The chain recombines TRBV6-2 or TRBV6-3 with TRBJ2-3; 10 bases are a match to TRBD2. The germline CDR1 and CDR2 sequences are MNHEY and SVGEGT. The CDR3 has 19 amino acids. V trimming: 4 bases; J trimming: 2 bases; junction bases outside the gene matches: 15. CDR3 sequence: CASSFDRGPTSGFTDTQYF. The DNA for the CDR3 is TGTGCCAGCAGTTTCGACAGGGGCCCGACTAGCGGGTTCACAGATACGCAGTATTTT.

The gene calls are TRBV12-3 or TRBV12-4 and TRBJ2-2; no clear D. The CDR3 loop spans 14 amino acids. The V gene lost 7 bases and the J gene lost 5 bases, with 14 bases spanning the gap. CDR3 sequence: CASTRPPGTGELFF. CDR3 DNA sequence: TGTGCCAGCACTAGACCCCCTGGAACCGGGGAGCTGTTTTTT.

This clonotype showed up just a few times. The chain combines TRBV7-2 with TRBJ2-7; 9 bases match TRBD2. This CDR3 has 15 amino acids. The germline gives CDR1 SGHTA, CDR2 FQGNSA. J lost 4 bases, V lost 5 bases, and 9 bases had no gene match. CDR3 sequence (DNA): TGTGCCAGCAGCCAGCAAGCGGGAGGTGCTTACGAGCAGTACTTC. Amino acid sequence: CASSQQAGGAYEQYF.

This clonotype was seen more than once but under ten times. V and J are TRBV5-6 and TRBJ2-7, with unresolved D. The V and J ends lost 1 base and 3 bases respectively, with 8 bases between them. CDR1 and CDR2 from the germline V gene are SGHDT and YYEEEE. This CDR3 spans 13 amino acids. CDR3 sequence: CASSLPYIYEQYF. CDR3 nucleotide sequence: TGTGCCAGCAGCTTGCCCTATATCTACGAGCAGTACTTC.

This clonotype was counted between two and nine times. For the CDR3, the DNA is TGCGCCAGCAGCCAAGCTAGCGGGAGAAATAATGAGCAGTTCTTC. Amino acid sequence: CASSQASGRNNEQFF. The chain uses TRBV4-3 and TRBJ2-1; the match to TRBD2 covers 10 bases. This CDR3 region has 15 residues. Germline V lookup: CDR1 LGHNA, CDR2 YSLEER. V shed 1 base, J shed 7 bases, and the junction held 4 bases outside the gene matches.

The chain combines TRBV19 with TRBJ2-3; D is uncertain. This CDR3 has 14 residues. Germline-derived CDR1 and CDR2 are LNHDA and SQIVND (reference sequence). Trimming took 1 base from V and 2 from J, leaving 7 bases between them. CDR3: CASSIVGVTDTQYF. The DNA of the CDR3 is TGTGCCAGTAGTATAGTTGGAGTCACAGATACGCAGTATTTT.

V usage is TRBV2 and J usage is TRBJ2-4; D uncertain. This CDR3 is built from 15 residues. V was trimmed by 2 bases and J by 7 bases, leaving 15 bases between them. Per germline, CDR1 SNHLY and CDR2 FYNNEI. For the CDR3, the DNA is TGTGCCAGCAGTGAATCCAGACTTACCGGGAACATTCAGTACTTC. Its protein product is CASSESRLTGNIQYF.

This clonotype was detected a few times. The chain recombines TRBV12-3 or TRBV12-4 with TRBJ1-1; D unresolved. The CDR3 spans 15 residues. Trimming left V 5 bases short and J 2 bases short, with 15 bases between. The CDR3 sequence is CASSPGRRLNTEAFF. CDR3 sequence (DNA): TGTGCCAGCAGTCCAGGACGCAGACTCAACACTGAAGCTTTCTTT.

The chain employs TRBV5-1 and TRBJ2-7; TRBD1 aligns across 7 bases. Germline V lookup: CDR1 SGHRS, CDR2 YFSETQ. CDR3 length equals 15 residues. J gave up 7 bases and V 0 bases, and 10 bases lay outside the gene matches. The CDR3 region has the DNA TGCGCCAGCAGCTTGGCAGGACAGGTATCTGGGGAGCAGTACTTC. This codes for CASSLAGQVSGEQYF.

This clonotype was counted between two and nine times. The chain is built from TRBV7-2 and TRBJ2-3; D is unclear. Germline V gives CDR1 SGHTA, CDR2 FQGNSA. The CDR3 is 15 residues long. Trimming removed 1 base from V and 0 bases from J, with 8 bases in between. This CDR3 is CASSLVGLSTDTQYF. CDR3 coding DNA: TGTGCCAGCAGCTTAGTCGGCCTTAGCACAGATACGCAGTATTTT.

This clonotype has ten or more counts. The chain's CDR3 is CASSPWNEKGGEQFF. As DNA, the CDR3 is TGTGCCAGCAGCCCCTGGAACGAGAAAGGGGGTGAGCAGTTCTTC. This rearrangement joins TRBV6-2 or TRBV6-3 to TRBJ2-1; D is perhaps TRBD1 (6 bases). The CDR3 totals 15 residues. V was trimmed by 6 bases and J by 9 bases, leaving 21 bases between them. CDR1 is MNHEY and CDR2 is SVGEGT in the germline V gene.

Ten or more counts support this clonotype. The chain is built from TRBV20-1 and TRBJ2-4, with D uncertain. The CDR3 contains 13 residues. Deletions cut 6 bases from V and 3 bases from J, with 12 bases between. Germline CDR1 DFQATT, CDR2 SNEGSKA (reference sequence). CDR3: CSAIDTVKNIQYF. CDR3 DNA sequence: TGCAGTGCCATAGACACAGTCAAAAACATTCAGTACTTC.

Many counts were recorded for this clonotype. The chain is built from TRBV6-5 and TRBJ2-2; D unresolved. The CDR3 contains 13 residues. Between the trimmed V and J ends, which lost 8 bases and 1 base, there was a span of 8 bases. Per germline, CDR1 MNHEY and CDR2 SVGAGI. The CDR3 DNA reads as TGTGCCAGCCACCTCAAGAACACCGGGGAGCTGTTTTTT. Translation gives CASHLKNTGELFF.

The chain links TRBV6-2 or TRBV6-3 to TRBJ2-3; the D gene is possibly TRBD2 (6 bases). Trimming removed 2 bases from V and 5 bases from J, with 11 bases in between. The CDR3 contains 14 residues. Germline V gene data show CDR1 as MNHEY and CDR2 as SVGEGT. CDR3 nucleotide sequence: TGTGCCAGCAGTTACGGCGGGGTCGGAGATACGCAGTATTTT. Translating it yields CASSYGGVGDTQYF.